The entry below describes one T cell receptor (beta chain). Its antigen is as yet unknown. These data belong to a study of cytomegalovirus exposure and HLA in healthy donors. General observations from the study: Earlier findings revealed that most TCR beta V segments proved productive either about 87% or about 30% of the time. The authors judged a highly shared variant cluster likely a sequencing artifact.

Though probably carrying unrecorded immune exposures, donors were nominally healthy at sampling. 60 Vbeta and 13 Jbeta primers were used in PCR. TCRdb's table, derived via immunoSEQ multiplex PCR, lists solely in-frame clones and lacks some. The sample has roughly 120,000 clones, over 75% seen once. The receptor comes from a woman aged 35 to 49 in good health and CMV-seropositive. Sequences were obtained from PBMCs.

In nucleotides, the CDR3 is TGCGCCAGCAGCCAAGATTTAGCGAGAGGGTACACCGGGGAGCTGTTTTTT. Translating it yields CASSQDLARGYTGELFF. V gene TRBV4-1 combines with J gene TRBJ2-2; tentative D call: TRBD2 (5 bases). The CDR3 totals 17 residues. In germline, CDR1 is MGHRA, CDR2 YSYEKL. The germline V and J ends were trimmed by 0 bases and 3 bases, with 14 bases remaining between them.